This T cell receptor (beta chain) was recovered during a study of cytotoxic CD8 clonotypes in ibrutinib-treated CLL. Study details: After a median of around 70 months, roughly 15 patients stayed remitted and approximately 12 progressed; responses had been partial in approximately 24 and complete in 2.

Here immunoSEQ multiplex PCR was the method, and the copy in TCRdb shows in-frame clones only, minus some. The sample yields approximately 84,000 clones, roughly 77% seen once. On this clone: The identical CDR3 is also encoded by other nucleotide sequences in the sample.

Sequencing was performed on PBMCs, taken after 12 months of ibrutinib treatment. The clonotype was recovered from a human donor with chronic lymphocytic leukemia.

The CDR3 DNA is TGTGCCTGGAGTGTGTGGGGTCTGGTCGGGGAGCTGTTTTTT. It specifies CAWSVWGLVGELFF. The chain recombines TRBV30 with TRBJ2-2; D is unresolved. The CDR3 length is 14 residues. Trimming took off 0 bases at V and 7 bases at J, with 12 bases between the two ends. Germline CDR1 GTSNPN, CDR2 SVGIG (reference sequence).